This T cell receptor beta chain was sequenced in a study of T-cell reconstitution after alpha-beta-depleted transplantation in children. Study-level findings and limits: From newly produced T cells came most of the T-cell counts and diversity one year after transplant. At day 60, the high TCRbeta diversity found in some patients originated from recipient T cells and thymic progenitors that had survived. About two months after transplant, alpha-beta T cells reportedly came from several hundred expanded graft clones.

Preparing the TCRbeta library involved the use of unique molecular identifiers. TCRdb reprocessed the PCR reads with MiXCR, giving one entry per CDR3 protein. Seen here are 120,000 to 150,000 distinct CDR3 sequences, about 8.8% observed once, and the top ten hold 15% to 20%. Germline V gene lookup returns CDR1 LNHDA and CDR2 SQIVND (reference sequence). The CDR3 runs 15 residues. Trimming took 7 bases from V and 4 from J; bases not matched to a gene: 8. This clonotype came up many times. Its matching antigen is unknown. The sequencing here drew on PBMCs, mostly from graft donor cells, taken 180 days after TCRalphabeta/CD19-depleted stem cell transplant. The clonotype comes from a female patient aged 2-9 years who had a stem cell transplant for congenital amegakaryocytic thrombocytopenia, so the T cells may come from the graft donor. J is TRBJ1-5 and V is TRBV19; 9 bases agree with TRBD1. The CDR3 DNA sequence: TGTGCCAGTAAACAGGGGGCGGCGTATAATCAGCCCCAGCATTTT. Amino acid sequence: CASKQGAAYNQPQHF.